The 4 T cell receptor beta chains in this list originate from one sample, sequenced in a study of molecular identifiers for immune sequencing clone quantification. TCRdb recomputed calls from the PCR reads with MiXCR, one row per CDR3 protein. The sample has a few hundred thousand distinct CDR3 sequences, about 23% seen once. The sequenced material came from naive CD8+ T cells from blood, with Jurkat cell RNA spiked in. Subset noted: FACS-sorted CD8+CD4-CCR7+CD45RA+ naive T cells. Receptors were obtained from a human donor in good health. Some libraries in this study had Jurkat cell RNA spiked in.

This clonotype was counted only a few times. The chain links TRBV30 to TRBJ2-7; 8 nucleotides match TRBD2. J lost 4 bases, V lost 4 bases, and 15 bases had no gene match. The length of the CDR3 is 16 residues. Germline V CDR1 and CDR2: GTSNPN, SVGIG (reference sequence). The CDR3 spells CAWISQRESGSYEQYF. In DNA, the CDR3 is TGTGCCTGGATTTCCCAGCGGGAGTCGGGGTCGTACGAGCAGTACTTC.

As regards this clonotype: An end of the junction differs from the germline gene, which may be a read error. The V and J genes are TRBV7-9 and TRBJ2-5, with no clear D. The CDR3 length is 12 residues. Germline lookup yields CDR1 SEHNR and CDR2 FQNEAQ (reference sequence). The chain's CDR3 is CASSLASETRYF. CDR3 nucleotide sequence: TGTGCCAGCAGCTTAGCGTCCGAGACCCGGTACTTC.

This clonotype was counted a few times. In nucleotides, the CDR3 is TGTGCCAGTAGTATAGGAGCAAGGGGTGATCAGCCCCAGCATTTT. Its translation is CASSIGARGDQPQHF. The chain uses TRBV19 and TRBJ1-5; D is possibly TRBD1 (5 bases). The germline V gene has CDR1 LNHDA and CDR2 SQIVND (reference sequence). The CDR3 consists of 15 residues. V lost 1 base, J lost 5 bases, and 12 bases lay in between. Full variable domain (remainder filled in from reference TRBV19 and TRBJ1-5): DGGITQSPKYLFRKEGQNVTLSCEQNLNHDAMYWYRQDPGQGLRLIYYSQIVNDFQKGDIAEGYSVSREKKESFPLTVTSAQKNPTAFYLCASSIGARGDQPQHFGDGTRLSIL.

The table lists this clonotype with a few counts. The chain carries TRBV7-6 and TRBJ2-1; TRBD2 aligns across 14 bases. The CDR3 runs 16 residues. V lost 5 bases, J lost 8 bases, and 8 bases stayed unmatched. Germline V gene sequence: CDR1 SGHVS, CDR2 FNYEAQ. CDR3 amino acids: CASSPRLAGGSHEQFF. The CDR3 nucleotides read TGTGCCAGCAGCCCTAGACTAGCGGGAGGGTCGCATGAGCAGTTCTTC.